These 7 T cell receptor beta chains were all obtained from the same sample, sequenced in a study of shared clonotypes between healthy human individuals. Sequencing was performed with immunoSEQ multiplex PCR; in TCRdb, only in-frame clones are kept and a portion is missing. The data hold around 1.4 million clones, with roughly 98.5% observed a single time. Sample: naive CD4+ T cells sorted from blood. This sample's subset: CD45RA+ positively selected. The receptors originated from a man aged 25-45 years in good health.

Comment on this clone: Other DNA sequences in this sample translate to the same CDR3. The V call is TRBV15, the J call TRBJ2-3; no definite D call. CDR3 size: 12 residues. CDR1 LNHNV and CDR2 YYDKDF come from the germline V gene (reference sequence). V lost 0 bases and J 6 bases, leaving 4 bases between the germline ends. As DNA, the CDR3 is TGTGCCACCAGCAGAGATATTGATACGCAGTATTTT. Protein product: CATSRDIDTQYF. Together with reference TRBV15 and TRBJ2-3, the CDR3 gives the full variable domain: DAMVIQNPRYQVTQFGKPVTLSCSQTLNHNVMYWYQQKSSQAPKLLFHYYDKDFNNEADTPDNFQSRRPNTSFCFLDIRSPGLGDTAMYLCATSRDIDTQYFGPGTRLTVL.

The J gene is TRBJ2-5, the V gene TRBV29-1; no clear D. This CDR3 comprises 13 residues. Germline-derived CDR1 and CDR2 are SQVTM and ANQGSEA. V lost 5 bases and J lost 3, with 13 bases in between. CDR3 nucleotides: TGCAGCGTTTACGGGTGGGTGGAAGAGACCCAGTACTTC. It codes for CSVYGWVEETQYF.

This chain uses TRBV25-1 with TRBJ2-2, with unresolved D. Germline CDR1 is MGHDK and CDR2 is SYGVNS. The CDR3 runs 16 residues. V was pared by 2 bases and J by 4 bases, with 14 bases between. In nucleotides, the CDR3 is TGTGCCAGCAGTGAAACTCGAAGCGTGATCACCGGGGAGCTGTTTTTT. Translating gives CASSETRSVITGELFF.

This chain connects TRBV25-1 to TRBJ1-5; no clear D. Trimming removed 1 base from V and 3 bases from J, with 4 bases in between. The length of the CDR3 is 13 residues. Per the germline V gene, CDR1 is MGHDK and CDR2 is SYGVNS. CDR3 coding DNA: TGTGCCAGCAGTGAATTGGACAATCAGCCCCAGCATTTT. This gives the protein CASSELDNQPQHF.

The table lists this clone with a count of one. The genes are TRBV27 and TRBJ2-1; TRBD1 matches 7 bases. The CDR3 length is 16 residues. V shed 6 bases and J 4 bases; nucleotides not matched to a gene: 12. Germline lookup yields CDR1 MNHEY and CDR2 SMNVEV (reference sequence). The CDR3 DNA reads TGTGCCAGCAGACGATCGCCGGGACAGAGTTACAATGAGCAGTTCTTC. Its protein is CASRRSPGQSYNEQFF.

This clone was picked up one time. The chain is built from TRBV6-5 and TRBJ1-3; D is unresolved. This CDR3 contains 14 residues. V dropped 6 bases and J dropped 0 bases, with 9 bases sitting between them. Germline CDR1 is MNHEY and CDR2 is SVGAGI. CDR3 loop: CASRGLISGNTIYF. DNA of the CDR3: TGTGCCAGCAGGGGCCTCATCTCTGGAAACACCATATATTTT.

The chain combines TRBV28 with TRBJ2-3; a weak D match, TRBD1 (5 bases). CDR3 length: 17 residues. V lost 3 bases, J lost 5 bases, and 21 bases lay in between. Germline V lookup: CDR1 MDHEN, CDR2 SYDVKM. The CDR3 reads CASSFSLWGAHRDTQYF. Written as DNA, the CDR3 is TGTGCCAGCAGTTTCAGTCTGTGGGGCGCACACCGAGATACGCAGTATTTT.